Listed below are T cell receptor beta chains from one sample, sequenced in a study of T cells after yellow fever vaccination. TCRdb used MiXCR to reprocess the 5' RACE reads, holding one entry per CDR3 protein. The sample records 100,000 to 150,000 distinct CDR3 sequences, roughly 15% being singletons. The material sequenced was CD8+ T cells sorted from PBMCs, taken 5 days after the yellow fever booster vaccination. The receptors were gathered from a man in his late teens or twenties who received the YFV17D yellow fever vaccine. Both conserved end residues are part of each CDR3. A D gene is named only where the DNA matches it firmly. Rows give clone size only sometimes, using once, few, many, or a class for an expanded clone.

>NA|TRBJ1-4|NA|TRBV28
TGTGCCAGCAGTCCCCGGCCGGGTAATGAAGAAAAACTGTTTTTT
CASSPRPGNEEKLFF
>NA|TRBJ2-3|many|TRBV12-3/TRBV12-4
TGTGCCAGCAGTTACACAGATACGCAGTATTTT
CASSYTDTQYF
>NA|TRBJ2-1|NA|TRBV19
TGTGCCAGTAGTATAGGGCAGCTAGGGGTTGAGCAGTTCTTC
CASSIGQLGVEQFF
>NA|TRBJ2-5|NA|TRBV29-1
TGCAGCGTTGAGCCAGGGAACCAAGAGACCCAGTACTTC
CSVEPGNQETQYF
>TRBD1|TRBJ2-2|NA|TRBV27
TGTGCCAGCAGGCCCCTACAGGGGGCGCCCGGGGAGCTGTTTTTT
CASRPLQGAPGELFF
>NA|TRBJ1-1|few|TRBV5-1
TGCGCCAGCAGCCAGGCGGCCGGAGGCGGTGAAGCTTTCTTT
CASSQAAGGGEAFF
>NA|TRBJ2-1|NA|TRBV7-8
TGTGCCAGCAGCTTCCGGGACAATGAGCAGTTCTTC
CASSFRDNEQFF
>NA|TRBJ2-2|few|TRBV21-1
TGTGCCAGCAGGGGGAGTAGGACGAACACCGGGGAGCTGTTTTTT
CASRGSRTNTGELFF
>NA|TRBJ1-4|few|TRBV4-3
TGCGCCAGCAGCCAATCGAGCCTTGGGTCTTTCGAAAAACTGTTTTTT
CASSQSSLGSFEKLFF
>NA|TRBJ2-2|few|TRBV9
TGTGCCAGCAGCGTAGGGACGAACACCGGGGAGCTGTTTTTT
CASSVGTNTGELFF
>NA|TRBJ2-4|few|TRBV5-6
TGTGCCAGCAGCGGAACTAGCCCCCCAGAAAACATTCAGTACTTC
CASSGTSPPENIQYF
>NA|TRBJ2-2|NA|TRBV2
TGTGCCAGCAGTGAGGGGGTTCCCGGGGAGCTGTTTTTT
CASSEGVPGELFF
>NA|TRBJ1-6|NA|TRBV10-3
TGTGCCATCACCCGGACAGATCGGTCACCCCTCCACTTT
CAITRTDRSPLHF
>NA|TRBJ2-4|NA|TRBV7-9
TGTGCCAGCAGCCCAGGGTTGGGATACATTCAGTACTTC
CASSPGLGYIQYF
>NA|TRBJ2-2|NA|TRBV7-6
TGTGCCAGCAGCTATAGTCCGGACTACGGAGAAAACACCGGGGAGCTGTTTTTT
CASSYSPDYGENTGELFF
>NA|TRBJ1-3|few|TRBV4-3
TGCGCCAGCAGCCAAGCGGGTACAATCTCTGGAAACACCATATATTTT
CASSQAGTISGNTIYF
>TRBD1|TRBJ2-7|NA|TRBV27
TGTGCCAGCAGTCCCCTCCAGGGGGACCACGAGCAGTACTTC
CASSPLQGDHEQYF
>TRBD2|TRBJ2-3|many|TRBV7-3
TGTGCCAGCAGCACTCACGGGACTAGTCTAACAGATACGCAGTATTTT
CASSTHGTSLTDTQYF
>NA|TRBJ2-7|many|TRBV12-3/TRBV12-4
TGTGCCAGCAGAGCCTTGGGGGCCTACGAGCAGTACTTC
CASRALGAYEQYF
>NA|TRBJ2-5|few|TRBV15
TGTGCCACCCAGTACGGAGGGGCAGGCATTCAAGAGACCCAGTACTTC
CATQYGGAGIQETQYF
>NA|TRBJ2-3|NA|TRBV6-2/TRBV6-3
TGTGCCAGCAGTTACTTTCGGAGCACAGATACGCAGTATTTT
CASSYFRSTDTQYF
>TRBD2|TRBJ2-5|NA|TRBV29-1
TGCAGCGTTGAAGTTAGCGGGCCATACCAAGAGACCCAGTACTTC
CSVEVSGPYQETQYF
>NA|TRBJ2-7|few|TRBV27
TGTGCCAGCAGTTTATTGGTAGGGGACGGTACCTACGAGCAGTACTTC
CASSLLVGDGTYEQYF
>TRBD2|TRBJ2-3|few|TRBV6-6
TGTGCCAGCAGTTCCTGGACTAGCGGGGCCACAGATACGCAGTATTTT
CASSSWTSGATDTQYF
>TRBD1|TRBJ2-1|NA|TRBV7-6
TGTGCCAGCAGCTTAGCGAGGGACAGGCTGTACAATGAGCAGTTCTTC
CASSLARDRLYNEQFF
>NA|TRBJ2-6|few|TRBV20-1
TGCAGTGCTAGAGACCGCAGCTCTGGGGCCAACGTCCTGACTTTC
CSARDRSSGANVLTF
>NA|TRBJ2-3|few|TRBV2
TGTGCCAGCAAAGGGAGACGAGATACGCAGTATTTT
CASKGRRDTQYF
>NA|TRBJ2-3|few|TRBV4-3
TGCGCCAGCAGCCAAGATAGGAGTAGAGTGGTAGATACGCAGTATTTT
CASSQDRSRVVDTQYF
>NA|TRBJ2-3|NA|TRBV6-4
TGTGCCAGCAGTGACTCGAGTCGGGACACAGATACGCAGTATTTT
CASSDSSRDTDTQYF
>NA|TRBJ2-5|NA|TRBV6-4
TGTGCCAGCAGTGACTCAGTTGGGGAGACCCAGTACTTC
CASSDSVGETQYF
>TRBD1|TRBJ1-1|NA|TRBV29-1
TGCAGCGTGCCTAGGACAGGAAAGGACAAGGGGGACACTGAAGCTTTCTTT
CSVPRTGKDKGDTEAFF
>NA|TRBJ1-1|NA|TRBV20-1
TGCAGTGCTGTACGGACAGTGATGAACACTGAAGCTTTCTTT
CSAVRTVMNTEAFF
>TRBD2|TRBJ2-1|NA|TRBV14
TGTGCCAGCAGCCTCTTAGATCCGGGACTAGCGGGGGGCCCCCCCAATGAGCAGTTCTTC
CASSLLDPGLAGGPPNEQFF